The 16 T cell receptor beta chains in this list originate from one sample, sequenced in a study of yellow fever vaccine responses in identical twins. TCRdb analysed the RT-PCR reads with MiXCR anew, one entry per CDR3 protein. This sample has 6,000 to 9,000 distinct CDR3 sequences, with 85% to 90% found just once. This material consisted of T cells from blood (PBMCs), unsorted or a sorted subset (not recorded which), taken before or after yellow fever vaccination (not recorded which). Receptor source: a young woman who received the yellow fever vaccine.

This clonotype turned up a few times. V is TRBV11-3 and J is TRBJ1-2, with 7 positions matching TRBD1. Germline V gene lookup returns CDR1 SGHNT and CDR2 YENEEA. V lost 11 bases to trimming and J lost 12 bases; unmatched junction nucleotides: 6. The CDR3 is made up of 9 amino acids. The CDR3 bases are TGTGCCGACAGGGAAGCCGACACCTTC. Protein sequence: CADREADTF.

This clonotype was recorded only once. The chain combines TRBV11-1 with TRBJ1-1; D unresolved. The CDR3 is 12 amino acids. V lost 3 bases, J lost 5 bases, and 7 bases lay in between. Germline loops: CDR1 SGHAT, CDR2 FQDESV (reference sequence). CDR3 sequence: CASSFGGTEAFF. The CDR3 DNA is TGTGCCAGCAGCTTTGGAGGAACTGAAGCTTTCTTT.

This chain uses TRBV7-2 with TRBJ2-7; 8 positions match TRBD2. V lost 4 bases and J lost 2; bases outside the gene matches: 4. Germline values: CDR1 SGHTA, CDR2 FQGNSA. This CDR3 spans 14 amino acids. This chain's CDR3 is CASSSTSGPYEQYF. CDR3 in DNA: TGTGCCAGCAGCTCCACTAGCGGACCCTACGAGCAGTACTTC.

This clonotype turned up a few times. The V and J genes are TRBV2 and TRBJ2-5; 8 nucleotides match TRBD1. Germline trimming cut 5 bases from V and 2 bases from J; bases unmatched to any gene: 4. This CDR3 contains 14 residues. Germline values: CDR1 SNHLY, CDR2 FYNNEI. The CDR3, as DNA: TGTGCCAGCAGTCGGACAGGGCTACAAGAGACCCAGTACTTC. Protein: CASSRTGLQETQYF.

This clonotype was counted a single time. The chain combines TRBV4-3 with TRBJ1-5; 7 positions agree with TRBD1. Looked up from germline, CDR1 is LGHNA and CDR2 is YSLEER. The CDR3 runs to 15 residues. J was trimmed by 5 bases and V by 0 bases; bases with no gene match: 4. CDR3 region: CASSQENRGDQPQHF. The CDR3 nucleotides read TGCGCCAGCAGCCAAGAGAACAGGGGCGATCAGCCCCAGCATTTT.

The chain has TRBV28 and TRBJ2-7, with 7 bases matching TRBD2. This CDR3 comprises 11 residues. Trimming at V came to 8 bases and at J to 11 bases, leaving 9 bases not matched to a gene. Germline lookup yields CDR1 MDHEN and CDR2 SYDVKM. The DNA for the CDR3 is TGTGCCAGCCACACCCCGGGGAGGGAGTACTTC. This sequence encodes CASHTPGREYF. Using reference TRBV28 and TRBJ2-7 for the parts outside the CDR3, the full variable domain is DVKVTQSSRYLVKRTGEKVFLECVQDMDHENMFWYRQDPGLGLRLIYFSYDVKMKEKGDIPEGYSVSREKKERFSLILESASTNQTSMYLCASHTPGREYFGPGTRLTVT.

This clonotype is a singleton in its sample. The chain uses TRBV18 and TRBJ2-1; 8 bases align to TRBD2. Germline V gene data show CDR1 as KGHSH and CDR2 as LQKENI. This CDR3 is 17 amino acids long. J was trimmed by 4 bases and V by 1 base; bases with no gene match: 9. The CDR3 nucleotides are TGTGCCAGCTCACCACTCTTCGGGGGACTAGGTTACAATGAGCAGTTCTTC. Translating gives CASSPLFGGLGYNEQFF.

The V call is TRBV23-1, the J call TRBJ1-6, with TRBD1 as a possible D gene (5 bases). TRBV23-1 is an ORF, with its function uncertain. This CDR3 region has 12 residues. V lost 4 bases and J lost 13, with 11 bases in between. The CDR3 DNA sequence: TGCGCCAGCAGTCCGCAGACAGCCCCCCTCCACTTT. Translated: CASSPQTAPLHF.

This chain joins TRBV5-1 and TRBJ2-2, with TRBD2 as a possible D gene (6 bases). The CDR3 runs 14 residues. V shed 2 bases and J shed 7 bases, with 12 bases lying between them. CDR1 is SGHRS and CDR2 is YFSETQ in the germline V gene. The CDR3 nucleotides are TGCGCCAGCAGCTTAATCCAGGGAGGCGGGGAGCTGTTTTTT. Its protein product is CASSLIQGGGELFF.

V gene TRBV7-2 combines with J gene TRBJ2-7; TRBD2 matches at 9 bases. CDR3 length: 14 amino acids. The J segment lost 6 bases and the V segment lost 1 base, leaving 4 bases of the junction unmatched. CDR1 SGHTA and CDR2 FQGNSA come from the germline V gene. As DNA, the CDR3 is TGTGCCAGCAGCTTAGTGCGGGAGGGCCTCGAGCAGTACTTC. Translation: CASSLVREGLEQYF.

A single count supports this clonotype. The chain joins TRBV28 to TRBJ2-7; D perhaps matches TRBD1 (8 bases). CDR1 is MDHEN and CDR2 is SYDVKM in the germline V gene. V was cut by 6 bases and J by 3 bases, with 15 bases left in between. The CDR3 spans 14 residues. The CDR3 is CASRKTGEGYEQYF. CDR3 nucleotide sequence: TGTGCCAGCAGAAAGACAGGGGAGGGCTACGAGCAGTACTTC.

The J gene is TRBJ2-5, the V gene TRBV11-1; D remains ambiguous. This CDR3 spans 13 amino acids. Germline V gene data show CDR1 as SGHAT and CDR2 as FQDESV (reference sequence). Trimming left V 5 bases short and J 4 bases short, with 11 bases between. The CDR3 DNA reads TGTGCCAGCAGCCCCGGGTGGGCAGAGACCCAGTACTTC. It yields the protein CASSPGWAETQYF.

This clonotype was seen more than once but under ten times. The J gene is TRBJ1-1, the V gene TRBV24-1, with no clear D. Germline assignment: CDR1 KGHDR and CDR2 SFDVKD. V lost 4 bases, J lost 7 bases, and 15 bases lay in between. CDR3 length: 14 amino acids. CDR3 sequence (DNA): TGTGCCACCAGTGACTCCGACCTGCGGGGTGAAGCTTTCTTT. Protein sequence: CATSDSDLRGEAFF.

This rearrangement joins TRBV11-3 to TRBJ2-5, with a weak D call TRBD1 (6 bases). This CDR3 comprises 14 residues. The V end was cut by 0 bases, the J end by 5 bases, with 10 bases between. The germline CDR1 and CDR2 sequences are SGHNT and YENEEA. The DNA of the CDR3 is TGTGCCAGCAGCTTAGAGGGGACAATCGAGACCCAGTACTTC. It is translated as CASSLEGTIETQYF.

The chain combines TRBV2 with TRBJ1-3; D ambiguous. Germline lookup yields CDR1 SNHLY and CDR2 FYNNEI. This CDR3 is 15 amino acids long. Trimming pared 0 bases from V and 4 bases from J, leaving 10 bases between. The CDR3 DNA sequence: TGTGCCAGCAGTGAAGCAAATGTTCGGGGAAACACCATATATTTT. It yields the protein CASSEANVRGNTIYF.

This clonotype was counted a few times. This chain links TRBV29-1 with TRBJ2-5; D is possibly TRBD1 (6 bases). The V end lost 5 bases, the J end lost 3 bases, and 16 bases lay between the germline ends. The CDR3 sequence is 14 residues long. Germline V gives CDR1 SQVTM, CDR2 ANQGSEA. The CDR3 nucleotides are TGCAGCGTTACATCAGGGGTTGCTAAAGAGACCCAGTACTTC. It is translated as CSVTSGVAKETQYF.